The rows below give T cell receptor beta chains drawn from one sample of a study of blood T cell repertoires in COVID-19. Sequencing used immunoSEQ multiplex PCR; TCRdb keeps in-frame clones, though not all of them. The sample records about 62,000 clones, 80% to 90% being singletons. Specimen: peripheral blood. These receptors all come from an older woman with COVID-19, enrolled during active disease. The conserved cysteine and the conserved F or W are not part of the CDR3 here. The size of a clone is reported for some rows only, either as once, few or many, or as a class for expanded clones.

clone size: .
V gene: TRBV6-5
J gene: TRBJ1-1
CDR3 protein: ASSSAGAYDTEAF

clone size: many
V gene: TRBV7-3
J gene: TRBJ1-1
CDR3 protein: ASSLISSAEAF

clone size: .
V gene: TRBV4-3
J gene: TRBJ2-1
CDR3 protein: ASSPREDPYNEQF

clone size: once
V gene: TRBV19
J gene: TRBJ1-2
CDR3 protein: ASSKAAYNYGYT

clone size: .
V gene: TRBV19
J gene: TRBJ1-1
CDR3 protein: ASTEQNTGTPMNTEAF

clone size: .
V gene: TRBV28
J gene: TRBJ1-5
CDR3 protein: ASSLGGLVGNQPQH

clone size: .
V gene: TRBV5-4
J gene: TRBJ1-1
CDR3 protein: ASSPGTGGGEAF

clone size: .
V gene: TRBV6-5
J gene: TRBJ1-1
CDR3 protein: ASRRSTGNTEAF

clone size: .
V gene: TRBV28
J gene: TRBJ1-6
CDR3 protein: ASSLVLPRGSPLH

clone size: .
V gene: TRBV14
J gene: TRBJ1-2
CDR3 protein: ASSRDTSYGYT

clone size: once
V gene: TRBV25-1
J gene: TRBJ2-2
CDR3 protein: ASSAERPGTGNTGELF

clone size: .
V gene: TRBV10-3
J gene: TRBJ2-1
CDR3 protein: AISVAGYNEQF

clone size: .
V gene: TRBV9
J gene: TRBJ2-1
CDR3 protein: ASSPGVTSVYNEQF

clone size: .
V gene: TRBV10-3
J gene: TRBJ2-7
CDR3 protein: AISPGGQVIEQY

clone size: .
V gene: TRBV6-5
J gene: TRBJ2-2
CDR3 protein: ASSPRTSASGELF

clone size: .
V gene: TRBV24-1
J gene: TRBJ2-7
CDR3 protein: ATSDLRQRIGGQY

clone size: .
V gene: TRBV4-3
J gene: TRBJ2-7
CDR3 protein: ASSQTQGSSYEQY

clone size: .
V gene: TRBV5-4
J gene: TRBJ1-1
CDR3 protein: ASSLEPTLNTEAF

clone size: .
V gene: TRBV24-1
J gene: TRBJ1-4
CDR3 protein: ATSDNGQGGEKLF

clone size: .
V gene: TRBV14
J gene: TRBJ1-4
CDR3 protein: ASSGTVNEKLF

clone size: .
V gene: TRBV30
J gene: TRBJ1-2
CDR3 protein: AWSPSDYGYT

clone size: .
V gene: TRBV10-3
J gene: TRBJ2-2
CDR3 protein: AISETSANTGELF

clone size: once
V gene: TRBV19
J gene: TRBJ2-2
CDR3 protein: ASLRQGRNGELF

clone size: .
V gene: TRBV18
J gene: TRBJ1-1
CDR3 protein: ASSRDNGGWDTEAF

clone size: .
V gene: TRBV4-3
J gene: TRBJ2-7
CDR3 protein: ASSQDWGLSEQY

clone size: .
V gene: TRBV19
J gene: TRBJ2-7
CDR3 protein: ASTPTSARSYEQY

clone size: .
V gene: TRBV10-3
J gene: TRBJ2-2
CDR3 protein: AISDRGGLGTGELF

clone size: .
V gene: TRBV10-2
J gene: TRBJ2-4
CDR3 protein: ASSESRAKNIQY

clone size: .
V gene: TRBV6-5
J gene: TRBJ2-3
CDR3 protein: ASSSPSLVDTQY

clone size: .
V gene: TRBV28
J gene: TRBJ2-7
CDR3 protein: ASSFAAGAYEQY

clone size: few
V gene: TRBV28
J gene: TRBJ1-2
CDR3 protein: ASSRAGGASGYT

clone size: .
V gene: TRBV6-5
J gene: TRBJ2-7
CDR3 protein: ASSRQGDHEQY

clone size: .
V gene: TRBV30
J gene: TRBJ2-7
CDR3 protein: AWRGGAGYEQY

clone size: .
V gene: TRBV28
J gene: TRBJ1-5
CDR3 protein: ASSFPGQGNNQPQH

clone size: .
V gene: TRBV4-3
J gene: TRBJ2-7
CDR3 protein: ASSQAAGTSGSYEQY

clone size: .
V gene: TRBV7-2
J gene: TRBJ2-1
CDR3 protein: ASSLSQGRNEQF

clone size: once
V gene: TRBV2
J gene: TRBJ2-2
CDR3 protein: ASSDRQGDTGELF

clone size: .
V gene: TRBV20-1
J gene: TRBJ2-3
CDR3 protein: SASMTDDTDTQY

clone size: .
V gene: TRBV19
J gene: TRBJ2-2
CDR3 protein: ASNPRGQGVAGELF

clone size: .
V gene: TRBV20-1
J gene: TRBJ2-3
CDR3 protein: SASTPSAADTQY

clone size: .
V gene: TRBV3-1/TRBV3-2
J gene: TRBJ1-1
CDR3 protein: ASSLKTGGSEAF

clone size: .
V gene: TRBV2
J gene: TRBJ2-1
CDR3 protein: ASKGLAVNNEQF

clone size: .
V gene: TRBV12-3/TRBV12-4
J gene: TRBJ1-2
CDR3 protein: ASSSHDRAST